These T cell receptor beta chains were read from a single sample in a study of radiotherapy plus CTLA-4 blockade in lung cancer. TCRdb's copy holds only in-frame clones and misses some; the assay was immunoSEQ multiplex PCR. Of over 50,000 clones detected, around 85% appear once; the ten largest clones hold approximately 16%. This specimen was peripheral blood, taken from a patient treated with radiotherapy plus ipilimumab. These receptors were collected from a human donor with non-small cell lung cancer who had a complete response to radiotherapy plus ipilimumab. CDR3s include the opening cysteine and the closing phenylalanine or tryptophan. Fields, in order: V gene, D gene, clone size, J gene, CDR3 protein, CDR3 DNA. A D gene is named only where the DNA matches it firmly. Rows may omit the clone size; those that give it use once, few, many or a size class.

>TRBV9|TRBD1|-|TRBJ2-7
CASSVAGTGGYEQYF
TGTGCCAGCAGCGTAGCGGGGACAGGGGGGTACGAGCAGTACTTC
>TRBV5-8|TRBD1|-|TRBJ2-3
CASSLKGASTDTQYF
TGTGCCAGCAGCCTGAAGGGGGCGAGCACAGATACGCAGTATTTT
>TRBV15|TRBD1|-|TRBJ1-4
CATSRDLGQTNVIGEKLFF
TGTGCCACCAGCAGAGATTTGGGACAGACCAATGTAATCGGAGAAAAACTGTTTTTT
>TRBV7-9|-|-|TRBJ2-7
CASSLGGGAGGSYEQYF
TGTGCCAGCAGCTTAGGGGGGGGCGCCGGGGGAAGTTACGAGCAGTACTTC
>TRBV5-4|-|-|TRBJ1-6
CASSTPGELDSPLHF
TGTGCCAGCAGCACACCGGGGGAATTAGATTCACCCCTCCACTTT
>TRBV5-1|TRBD2|-|TRBJ2-7
CASSFTSGSYEQYF
TGCGCCAGCAGCTTTACTAGCGGAAGTTACGAGCAGTACTTC
>TRBV12-5|-|-|TRBJ1-2
CASGAGSRGYTF
TGTGCTAGTGGGGCCGGTAGCCGTGGCTACACCTTC
>TRBV7-7|-|medium-sized|TRBJ1-4
CASSLRANEKLFF
TGTGCTAGCAGCTTACGGGCTAATGAAAAACTGTTTTTT
>TRBV19|TRBD1|few|TRBJ1-2
CASGQEYGYTF
TGTGCCAGTGGACAGGAGTATGGCTACACCTTC
>TRBV5-1|-|-|TRBJ1-1
CASSFMGGNTEAFF
TGCGCCAGCAGCTTCATGGGGGGGAACACTGAAGCTTTCTTT
>TRBV7-6|-|-|TRBJ2-5
CASSLQAADQETQYF
TGTGCCAGCAGCTTGCAGGCCGCCGACCAAGAGACCCAGTACTTC
>TRBV7-9|-|-|TRBJ1-2
CASSLGGGAGNYGYTF
TGTGCCAGCAGCTTAGGGGGCGGGGCAGGGAACTATGGCTACACCTTC
>TRBV4-3|-|-|TRBJ2-7
CASSQENWSEQYF
TGCGCCAGCAGCCAAGAAAACTGGAGCGAGCAGTACTTC
>TRBV18|-|once|TRBJ1-4
CASSPLSLEGKLFF
TGTGCCAGCTCACCACTTTCGTTGGAGGGAAAACTGTTTTTT
>TRBV19|-|-|TRBJ1-4
CAGTSTGKGEKLFF
TGTGCCGGTACCTCCACAGGGAAAGGTGAAAAACTGTTTTTT
>TRBV10-1|-|few|TRBJ2-2
CASSEGGGRGNTGELFF
TGCGCCAGCAGTGAGGGGGGCGGGAGAGGTAACACCGGGGAGCTGTTTTTT
>TRBV2|TRBD2|-|TRBJ2-1
CASRAVKGGQEQFF
TGTGCCAGCAGAGCCGTCAAGGGAGGGCAGGAGCAGTTCTTC
>TRBV19|TRBD1|-|TRBJ2-2
CASSIAGTANTGELFF
TGTGCCAGTAGTATAGCCGGGACAGCGAACACCGGGGAGCTGTTTTTT
>TRBV7-2|-|-|TRBJ2-5
CASSKGVVGETQYF
TGTGCCAGCAGCAAAGGGGTGGTGGGGGAGACCCAGTACTTC
>TRBV30|-|-|TRBJ1-2
CAWSRQINGYTF
TGTGCCTGGAGTCGCCAGATAAATGGCTACACCTTC
>TRBV27|-|-|TRBJ1-2
CASTFRSLTPGRERNSYGYTF
TGTGCCAGCACCTTCCGCTCCCTCACTCCGGGACGGGAGAGGAATAGCTATGGCTACACCTTC
>TRBV29-1|-|few|TRBJ2-5
CSVGHRQETQYF
TGCAGCGTCGGACATCGACAAGAGACCCAGTACTTC
>TRBV6-6|-|-|TRBJ1-3
CASRPQVRSGNTIYF
TGTGCCAGCAGGCCACAGGTTAGGAGTGGAAACACCATATATTTT
>TRBV29-1|-|-|TRBJ1-2
CSVVPGAVLANYGYTF
TGCAGCGTTGTCCCAGGGGCCGTATTAGCTAACTATGGCTACACCTTC
>TRBV30|-|-|TRBJ1-2
CAWSVTSGAGGYTF
TGTGCCTGGAGTGTAACGTCAGGGGCTGGTGGCTACACCTTC
>TRBV18|TRBD1|few|TRBJ2-7
CASSPETGGEQYF
TGTGCCAGCTCACCAGAGACAGGGGGCGAGCAGTACTTC
>TRBV28|-|-|TRBJ1-2
CASSAGTPSYGYTF
TGTGCCAGCAGCGCCGGGACTCCCAGCTATGGCTACACCTTC
>TRBV6-5|TRBD1|-|TRBJ1-6
CASSPGQGISPLHF
TGTGCCAGCAGTCCTGGACAGGGTATTTCACCCCTCCACTTT
>TRBV7-2|-|-|TRBJ1-2
CASSLGAGAGGYTF
TGTGCCAGCAGCTTAGGGGCAGGGGCGGGTGGCTACACCTTC
>TRBV29-1|-|few|TRBJ2-1
CSVDPHSTLRDNEQFF
TGCAGCGTTGATCCCCACTCGACCCTCAGGGACAATGAGCAGTTCTTC
>TRBV4-3|TRBD1|-|TRBJ1-2
CASSQDWGTGTNYGYTF
TGCGCCAGCAGCCAAGATTGGGGGACAGGAACTAACTATGGCTACACCTTC
>TRBV29-1|-|-|TRBJ2-7
CSVLSDEQYF
TGCAGCGTCTTGTCGGACGAGCAGTACTTC
>TRBV7-2|TRBD2|-|TRBJ2-2
CATGRGGNTGELFF
TGTGCCACCGGGAGGGGGGGGAACACCGGGGAGCTGTTTTTT
>TRBV7-2|-|-|TRBJ2-1
CASSLDALGGFYNEQFF
TGTGCCAGCAGCTTAGATGCACTAGGGGGTTTCTACAATGAGCAGTTCTTC
>TRBV19|-|-|TRBJ2-2
CASSIDRGTGELFF
TGTGCCAGTAGTATAGATAGAGGGACCGGGGAGCTGTTTTTT
>TRBV5-1|-|-|TRBJ1-4
CASRWGLSTNEKLFF
TGCGCCAGCAGGTGGGGACTCAGCACTAATGAAAAACTGTTTTTT
>TRBV14|-|few|TRBJ2-5
CASSANPGETQYF
TGTGCCAGCAGCGCAAACCCGGGGGAGACCCAGTACTTC